Listed below are T cell receptor beta chains from one sample, sequenced in a study of graft-versus-host responses after intestinal transplantation. Their antigens remain unidentified. Sequencing was performed with immunoSEQ multiplex PCR; in TCRdb, only in-frame clones are kept and a portion is missing. This sample has nearly 95,000 clones; 90% to 95% occur once, and the top ten carry 1.5% to 2%. The sample in question was unstimulated CD8+ T cells sorted from spleen or lymph node cells, obtained before intestinal transplant. Receptors were obtained from a human donor who received an intestinal transplant. Each CDR3 is given with its conserved first and last residue. The D gene is left open where the match is weak. Clone size is not always given. Where it is, it says once, few, many or a class for expanded clones.

J: TRBJ2-2
size: NA
V: TRBV11-2
D: NA
CDR3: CASSSTEMNTGELFF
DNA: TGTGCCAGCAGCTCCACAGAGATGAACACCGGGGAGCTGTTTTTT

J: TRBJ2-7
size: NA
V: TRBV27
D: TRBD1
CDR3: CASSPLPRDRGLYEQYF
DNA: TGTGCCAGCAGTCCCCTTCCCCGGGACAGGGGGCTATACGAGCAGTACTTC

J: TRBJ2-7
size: NA
V: TRBV19
D: TRBD1
CDR3: CASSSTGGLYEQYF
DNA: TGTGCCAGTAGTTCGACAGGGGGCTTATACGAGCAGTACTTC

J: TRBJ2-7
size: few
V: TRBV4-3
D: NA
CDR3: CASSQDWTASYEQYF
DNA: TGCGCCAGCAGCCAAGATTGGACAGCTTCCTACGAGCAGTACTTC

J: TRBJ1-5
size: NA
V: TRBV5-5
D: NA
CDR3: CASSGQSNQPQHF
DNA: TGTGCCAGTAGTGGACAGAGCAATCAGCCCCAGCATTTT

J: TRBJ2-3
size: NA
V: TRBV19
D: TRBD2
CDR3: CASSMEADSGGYTDTQYF
DNA: TGTGCCAGTAGTATGGAGGCCGATAGCGGGGGGTACACAGATACGCAGTATTTT

J: TRBJ2-1
size: NA
V: TRBV19
D: NA
CDR3: CASSMPGENEQFF
DNA: TGTGCCAGTAGTATGCCGGGGGAGAATGAGCAGTTCTTC

J: TRBJ1-2
size: NA
V: TRBV5-6
D: NA
CDR3: CASSLARVNYGYTF
DNA: TGTGCCAGCAGCTTGGCCAGGGTGAACTATGGCTACACCTTC

J: TRBJ1-1
size: NA
V: TRBV5-5
D: TRBD1
CDR3: CASSSWQGERAEAFF
DNA: TGTGCCAGCAGCTCTTGGCAGGGGGAGAGGGCTGAAGCTTTCTTT

J: TRBJ1-3
size: few
V: TRBV7-9
D: NA
CDR3: CASSFGGDGNTIYF
DNA: TGTGCCAGCAGCTTCGGGGGGGACGGAAACACCATATATTTT

J: TRBJ1-3
size: NA
V: TRBV7-9
D: NA
CDR3: CASSLLEQGGSGNTIYF
DNA: TGTGCCAGCAGCTTACTTGAACAGGGAGGGTCTGGAAACACCATATATTTT

J: TRBJ1-1
size: NA
V: TRBV27
D: TRBD1
CDR3: CASSTGQGAEAFF
DNA: TGTGCCAGCTCAACCGGACAGGGGGCTGAAGCTTTCTTT

J: TRBJ2-7
size: NA
V: TRBV6-5
D: NA
CDR3: CASSYATGTLLEQYF
DNA: TGTGCCAGCAGTTACGCGACGGGGACTCTTCTCGAGCAGTACTTC

J: TRBJ1-5
size: NA
V: TRBV9
D: NA
CDR3: CASSVDSGNQPQHF
DNA: TGTGCCAGCAGCGTAGATTCAGGCAATCAGCCCCAGCATTTT

J: TRBJ2-7
size: NA
V: TRBV27
D: NA
CDR3: CASSSLGGRGEQYF
DNA: TGTGCCAGCAGTTCCCTAGGGGGTAGAGGGGAGCAGTACTTC

J: TRBJ2-3
size: NA
V: TRBV7-8
D: NA
CDR3: CASRLDGASPDTQYF
DNA: TGTGCCAGCAGGCTCGATGGGGCCTCCCCAGATACGCAGTATTTT

J: TRBJ1-6
size: once
V: TRBV27
D: NA
CDR3: CASSSGGPGNSPLHF
DNA: TGTGCCAGCAGTTCCGGGGGGCCGGGAAATTCACCCCTCCACTTT

J: TRBJ1-5
size: NA
V: TRBV4-3
D: NA
CDR3: CASSQGGGDGDNQPQHF
DNA: TGCGCCAGCAGCCAAGGTGGAGGGGACGGGGACAATCAGCCCCAGCATTTT

J: TRBJ1-5
size: NA
V: TRBV30
D: NA
CDR3: CAWSVGNQPQHF
DNA: TGTGCCTGGAGTGTCGGGAATCAGCCCCAGCATTTT

J: TRBJ1-5
size: NA
V: TRBV21-1
D: NA
CDR3: CASSKAGENRVSNQPQHF
DNA: TGTGCCAGCAGCAAAGCGGGAGAGAATCGAGTGAGCAATCAGCCCCAGCATTTT